This T cell receptor (beta chain) is from a study of T cells after yellow fever vaccination. Study summary: Preparation used SMART-Seq v4 Ultra Low Input for the low-cell-number fractions.

Germline CDR1 and CDR2: LGHDT and YNNKEL (reference sequence). The CDR3 is 17 residues long. V gave up 2 bases and J gave up 0 bases, with 14 bases separating them. Study conclusions and caveats: FACS-sorted repertoires could contain abundant clonotypes contaminating from the bulk population. Reappearance after the booster was observed for most primary-vaccination clones (about 96% CD4, about 90% CD8). Clonotypes found in both CD4 and CD8 compartments made up a small share.

TCRdb processed the 5' RACE reads anew with MiXCR; each CDR3 protein has one entry. Seen here are some 260,000 distinct CDR3 sequences, roughly 5% observed once, and the top ten hold 2.5% to 4%. Notes on this clonotype: As yet, its antigen is unknown.

V is TRBV3-1 and J is TRBJ1-5; tentative D call: TRBD1 (5 bases). This clonotype was sampled from a young man who received the YFV17D yellow fever vaccine. The material was CD4+ T cells sorted from PBMCs, obtained on the day of the yellow fever booster vaccination. CDR3 region: CASSQQGSFLSNQPQHF. CDR3 coding DNA: TGTGCCAGCAGCCAACAGGGAAGTTTTCTTAGCAATCAGCCCCAGCATTTT.